This entry lists 28 T cell receptor beta chains sequenced from one sample in a study of early T cells in non-severe SARS-CoV-2 infection. TCRdb recomputed calls from the 5' RACE reads with MiXCR, one row per CDR3 protein. The table lists nearly 110,000 distinct CDR3 sequences, around 10% of them singletons. Sequenced: whole blood. These receptors originate from an adult who was a healthcare worker with PCR-confirmed SARS-CoV-2 infection or an uninfected control (not recorded which).

This clonotype has only a few counts. The gene calls are TRBV7-9 and TRBJ2-1; 9 positions match TRBD1. The CDR3 contains 15 residues. The ends lost 5 bases at V and 8 bases at J; junction bases unmatched: 10. Germline CDR1 reads SEHNR; CDR2 reads FQNEAQ (reference sequence). The CDR3 protein is CASSPAGTGSDEQFF. CDR3 nucleotides: TGTGCCAGCAGCCCCGCCGGGACAGGGAGTGATGAGCAGTTCTTC. Using reference TRBV7-9 and TRBJ2-1 for the parts outside the CDR3, the full variable domain is DTGVSQNPRHKITKRGQNVTFRCDPISEHNRLYWYRQTLGQGPEFLTYFQNEAQLEKSRLLSDRFSAERPKGSFSTLEIQRTEQGDSAMYLCASSPAGTGSDEQFFGPGTRLTVL.

This clonotype was found many times. V gene TRBV5-5 combines with J gene TRBJ1-2, with no clear D. V lost 0 bases and J lost 4, with 13 bases in between. This CDR3 is 15 amino acids long. Per germline, CDR1 SGHKS and CDR2 YYEKEE (reference sequence). The CDR3 DNA follows: TGTGCCAGCAGCTTGGACAGCCTATCTACCTATGGCTACACCTTC. It is translated as CASSLDSLSTYGYTF.

The genes are TRBV5-5 and TRBJ2-7; D ambiguous. V was pared by 4 bases and J by 6 bases, with 20 bases between. This CDR3 has 15 residues. The germline V gene has CDR1 SGHKS and CDR2 YYEKEE (reference sequence). As DNA, the CDR3 is TGTGCCAGCAGCCCTACAACAACCCTCTCGGGCGAGCAGTACTTC. Protein product: CASSPTTTLSGEQYF.

This clonotype was counted many times. V and J are TRBV5-4 and TRBJ1-2, with D maybe TRBD1 (6 bases). The germline CDR1 and CDR2 sequences are SGHNT and YYREEE (reference sequence). Trimming took off 6 bases at V and 4 bases at J, with 13 bases between the two ends. This CDR3 has 13 amino acids. As DNA, the CDR3 is TGTGCCAGCACCACACAGGGAACCTATGGCTACACCTTC. It is translated as CASTTQGTYGYTF.

A few counts support this clonotype. This chain links TRBV20-1 with TRBJ2-1; D gene uncertain. Trimming removed 5 bases at V and 12 bases at J, with 11 bases between. The CDR3 has 10 residues. CDR1 is DFQATT and CDR2 is SNEGSKA in the germline V gene (reference sequence). The DNA for the CDR3 is TGCAGTGCTCTCCGCCTTGCGCAGTTCTTC. It encodes CSALRLAQFF.

At least ten counts were recorded for this clonotype. The rearrangement links TRBV11-2 to TRBJ2-7; D is perhaps TRBD2 (5 bases). The V gene's germline CDR1 is SGHAT and CDR2 FQNNGV. V lost 8 bases and J 4 bases, leaving 15 bases between the germline ends. The CDR3 spans 13 residues. The CDR3 loop reads CASGRTDWYEQYF. As DNA, the CDR3 is TGTGCCAGCGGCAGGACTGATTGGTACGAGCAGTACTTC.

This clonotype has a count of ten or more. This chain joins TRBV2 and TRBJ2-7; D is unresolved. V was trimmed by 8 bases and J by 3 bases, leaving 14 bases between them. This CDR3 region has 13 residues. Germline assignment: CDR1 SNHLY and CDR2 FYNNEI. In nucleotides, the CDR3 is TGTGCCAGCCGGGTCGGCAGGTACTACGAGCAGTACTTC. This gives the protein CASRVGRYYEQYF.

This clonotype appeared many times. The gene calls are TRBV7-6 and TRBJ2-1, with D hard to call. Per the germline V gene, CDR1 is SGHVS and CDR2 is FNYEAQ. The CDR3 is 15 amino acids. The V and J ends lost 4 bases and 0 bases respectively, with 10 bases between them. The CDR3 reads CASSSTSSSYNEQFF. In nucleotides, the CDR3 is TGTGCCAGCAGCTCTACTTCTAGCTCCTACAATGAGCAGTTCTTC.

Regarding this clonotype: A much larger clone is a single base away; this may be a read error. The V and J genes are TRBV7-9 and TRBJ2-5; D gene ambiguous. This CDR3 is built from 12 residues. Germline CDR1 is SEHNR and CDR2 is FQNEAQ (reference sequence). Deletions cut 4 bases from V and 4 bases from J, with 7 bases between. CDR3 sequence (DNA): TGTGCCAGCAGCTGGTCAAGAGAGACCCAGTACTTC. It translates to CASSWSRETQYF.

There are many counts of this clonotype. This chain connects TRBV28 to TRBJ2-7, with 8 bases fitting TRBD2. The CDR3 has 14 residues. V lost 7 bases, J lost 0 bases, and 5 bases stayed unmatched. Germline V gene data show CDR1 as MDHEN and CDR2 as SYDVKM. Here the CDR3 reads CASKAGGSSYEQYF. The CDR3 DNA follows: TGTGCCAGCAAGGCGGGAGGTTCCTCCTACGAGCAGTACTTC.

In its sample, this clonotype was seen many times. The chain uses TRBV28 and TRBJ2-4; D gene ambiguous. The V end lost 8 bases, the J end lost 5 bases, and 4 bases lay between the germline ends. CDR1 and CDR2 (germline): MDHEN, SYDVKM. This CDR3 region has 10 residues. The chain's CDR3 is CASGQNIQYF. Written as DNA, the CDR3 is TGTGCCAGCGGTCAAAACATTCAGTACTTC. Based on the CDR3 plus reference TRBV28 and TRBJ2-4, the full variable domain is DVKVTQSSRYLVKRTGEKVFLECVQDMDHENMFWYRQDPGLGLRLIYFSYDVKMKEKGDIPEGYSVSREKKERFSLILESASTNQTSMYLCASGQNIQYFGAGTRLSVL.

This rearrangement joins TRBV19 to TRBJ1-1; TRBD1 agrees at 7 bases. Germline CDR1 is LNHDA and CDR2 is SQIVND (reference sequence). With 7 bases clipped from V and 1 base from J, the junction kept 3 bases outside the gene matches. The CDR3 is 13 amino acids. The CDR3 sequence is CASIRTGNTEAFF. CDR3 nucleotides: TGTGCCAGTATTCGGACAGGGAACACTGAAGCTTTCTTT.

This clonotype was seen at least ten times. V gene TRBV6-8 combines with J gene TRBJ2-2; 13 positions match TRBD2. V was clipped by 5 bases and J by 8 bases; unmatched bases: 11. Germline V gene lookup returns CDR1 MNHGY and CDR2 SAAAGT. CDR3 length: 17 residues. The DNA for the CDR3 is TGTGCCAGCAGTCGTTCGGGACTAGCGGGAAGGGAAGGGGAGCTGTTTTTT. Encoded protein: CASSRSGLAGREGELFF.

The chain carries TRBV25-1 and TRBJ1-1; tentatively, D is TRBD1 (5 bases). V lost 3 bases and J lost 4, with 15 bases in between. CDR1 and CDR2 (germline): MGHDK, SYGVNS. The CDR3 has 15 residues. For the CDR3, the DNA is TGTGCCAGCAGTGACCCTTCAGGGAGGCGCACTGAAGCTTTCTTT. Residues: CASSDPSGRRTEAFF.

This clonotype was detected only a few times. The rearrangement joins TRBV4-3 to TRBJ2-7, with TRBD1 identical over 8 bases. The CDR3 sequence is 17 residues long. CDR1 is LGHNA and CDR2 is YSLEER in the germline V gene. V was pared by 1 base and J by 3 bases, with 11 bases of the junction left unmatched. The CDR3 sequence is CASSQVDAQGGRYEQYF. The CDR3 DNA reads as TGCGCCAGCAGCCAAGTAGATGCACAGGGGGGACGCTACGAGCAGTACTTC.

There are many counts of this clonotype. The gene calls are TRBV12-3 or TRBV12-4 and TRBJ2-7, with TRBD2 as a possible D gene (6 bases). V was pared by 9 bases and J by 7 bases, with 19 bases between. The length of the CDR3 is 13 residues. The CDR3 loop reads CASRGAATQEQYF. For the CDR3, the DNA is TGTGCCAGTCGCGGGGCCGCGACTCAGGAGCAGTACTTC.

This clonotype was detected many times. This rearrangement joins TRBV11-2 to TRBJ2-4; TRBD1 aligns across 8 bases. The V gene's germline CDR1 is SGHAT and CDR2 FQNNGV. The CDR3 runs 17 residues. V was clipped by 0 bases and J by 10 bases; unmatched bases: 14. The CDR3 DNA reads TGTGCCAGCAGCTTAGATAACAGGGACAGGACGTGGGGGATTCAGTACTTC. It yields the protein CASSLDNRDRTWGIQYF. Looking up the rest from reference TRBV11-2 and TRBJ2-4 gives the full variable domain: EAGVAQSPRYKIIEKRQSVAFWCNPISGHATLYWYQQILGQGPKLLIQFQNNGVVDDSQLPKDRFSAERLKGVDSTLKIQPAKLEDSAVYLCASSLDNRDRTWGIQYFGAGTRLSVL.

CDR3 region: CASSQGGIYEQYF. Written as DNA, the CDR3 is TGTGCCAGCAGTCAGGGGGGAATCTACGAGCAGTACTTC. The gene calls are TRBV6-6 and TRBJ2-7; D is perhaps TRBD1 (7 bases). V gave up 5 bases and J gave up 3 bases, with 11 bases separating them. CDR1 and CDR2 from the germline V gene are MNHNY and SVGAGI (reference sequence). The CDR3 loop spans 13 amino acids.

The chain employs TRBV7-8 and TRBJ2-5; the D is unclear. Trimming took 2 bases from V and 2 from J, leaving 12 bases between them. Germline V CDR1 and CDR2: SGHVS, FQNEAQ. The CDR3 is 15 residues long. CDR3 region: CASSLLQVGQETQYF. The CDR3 bases are TGTGCCAGCAGCTTATTACAAGTCGGGCAAGAGACCCAGTACTTC.

This clonotype was seen many times. The CDR3 here is CASSGDFEKLFF. In DNA, the CDR3 is TGTGCCAGCAGCGGGGACTTCGAGAAACTGTTTTTT. The chain carries TRBV12-3 or TRBV12-4 and TRBJ1-4; perhaps TRBD1 as D (5 bases). The V end lost 6 bases, the J end lost 11 bases, and 13 bases lay between the germline ends. This CDR3 region has 12 residues.

This clonotype turned up a few times. The chain is built from TRBV9 and TRBJ2-1; 12 bases are shared with TRBD2. Per the germline V gene, CDR1 is SGDLS and CDR2 is YYNGEE. The CDR3 is made up of 16 amino acids. V gave up 0 bases and J gave up 9 bases; unmatched junction bases: 7. CDR3 residues: CASSVGGTSGFGEQFF. The CDR3 DNA reads TGTGCCAGCAGCGTAGGAGGGACTAGCGGGTTTGGTGAGCAGTTCTTC.

This clonotype was counted many times. The V call is TRBV11-2, the J call TRBJ2-7, with D possibly matching TRBD2 (5 bases). The CDR3 loop spans 15 amino acids. Trimming took 3 bases from V and 2 from J, leaving 14 bases between them. Per the germline V gene, CDR1 is SGHAT and CDR2 is FQNNGV. DNA for the CDR3: TGTGCCAGCAGCTTTTACAGCGGAAGCACCTACGAGCAGTACTTC. It yields the protein CASSFYSGSTYEQYF.

This clonotype came up a few times. J is TRBJ2-7 and V is TRBV4-1; no reliable D call. This CDR3 comprises 15 residues. Trimming shortened V by 1 base and J by 5 bases, and 15 bases separated the two germline ends. Germline V gene sequence: CDR1 MGHRA, CDR2 YSYEKL. The CDR3 nucleotides are TGCGCCAGCAGCCAAGTTGCAGACCTTCTCGACGAGCAGTACTTC. As protein: CASSQVADLLDEQYF.

This clonotype was observed at least ten times. The V call is TRBV5-6, the J call TRBJ2-7; TRBD1 is a possible D gene (5 bases). In germline, CDR1 is SGHDT, CDR2 YYEEEE. The CDR3 consists of 13 residues. The ends were cut back, 1 base at V and 4 bases at J, with 9 bases in the middle. For the CDR3, the DNA is TGTGCCAGCAGCTTGCCCAGGGCGTACGAGCAGTACTTC. Its translation is CASSLPRAYEQYF.

The chain uses TRBV3-1 and TRBJ2-5; D is unresolved. The CDR3 has 14 amino acids. CDR1 is LGHDT, CDR2 YNNKEL, per germline (reference sequence). The V end lost 5 bases, the J end lost 5 bases, and 15 bases lay between the germline ends. CDR3 sequence: CASSDRSVRETQYF. CDR3 nucleotides: TGTGCCAGCAGCGATCGCAGCGTCCGCGAGACCCAGTACTTC.

This clonotype was detected a few times. V and J are TRBV7-8 and TRBJ1-2; 7 bases match TRBD1. Trimming took 5 bases from V and 6 from J; bases not matched to a gene: 12. The CDR3 runs 15 residues. Germline lookup yields CDR1 SGHVS and CDR2 FQNEAQ. For the CDR3, the DNA is TGTGCCAGCAGCCCCCGACAGGGAATGGGGCATGGCTACACCTTC. This sequence encodes CASSPRQGMGHGYTF.

This clonotype appeared many times. The chain employs TRBV27 and TRBJ2-1, with a weak D call TRBD2 (5 bases). The germline V and J ends were trimmed by 2 bases and 4 bases, with 9 bases remaining between them. This CDR3 has 14 amino acids. CDR1 is MNHEY, CDR2 SMNVEV, per germline (reference sequence). DNA of the CDR3: TGTGCCAGCAGTTTAGAGGGTGCATACAATGAGCAGTTCTTC. This codes for CASSLEGAYNEQFF.

V and J are TRBV11-2 and TRBJ1-2; D may be TRBD1 (5 bases). V gave up 6 bases and J gave up 0 bases, with 17 bases separating them. The CDR3 has 16 residues. Germline loops: CDR1 SGHAT, CDR2 FQNNGV. CDR3: CASRQISGPSNYGYTF. The CDR3 DNA is TGTGCCAGCAGGCAAATTTCAGGGCCGTCTAACTATGGCTACACCTTC. The complete variable domain, with remaining parts taken from reference TRBV11-2 and TRBJ1-2, reads EAGVAQSPRYKIIEKRQSVAFWCNPISGHATLYWYQQILGQGPKLLIQFQNNGVVDDSQLPKDRFSAERLKGVDSTLKIQPAKLEDSAVYLCASRQISGPSNYGYTFGSGTRLTVV.